The present TCR beta chain was sequenced within a study of low-dose radiotherapy and immunotherapy resistance in tumors (dated 2022 in TCRdb). For the wider study: In Cohort 1, each fraction delivered 0.5 Gy every 2 weeks, and the prescribed total PTV dose was 6.5 Gy. Patients in Cohort 2 were given 1 Gy per fraction every two weeks, for a total of 13 Gy across 26 weeks. Nivolumab was administered intravenously as a 240 mg flat dose every two weeks, and ipilimumab was administered intravenously at 1 mg/kg every six weeks. Every two weeks, patients got intravenous cyclophosphamide at 200 mg/m2, given one day ahead of each radiation and immunotherapy administration. Starting on cycle 1 day 1, patients took 300 mg of aspirin by mouth once daily for four cycles. Trial participants were not randomized into treatment groups. The translational analysis covered eight patients: three from the first dose cohort and the first five from the second dose cohort.

A note on this clonotype: Its antigen specificity is not known. A junction end diverges from the germline sequence, so it may reflect a read error.

The sequencing machine was an Illumina HiSeq 2500. To make first-strand cDNA, Superscript III was used along with a set of TRAV- and TRBV-specific primers so that both the TCRalpha and TCRbeta chains were covered. TCRs were amplified with Phusion for roughly 20 PCR cycles using a constant-region primer together with the adapter attached to the V primers. The MessageAmp II aRNA Amplification Kit was used to amplify the isolated mRNA, with in vitro transcription run for approximately 15 hours at 37 degrees C. mRNA for TCR sequencing was isolated with the Dynabeads mRNA DIRECT Purification Kit. Indexed Illumina adapters were added in a second Phusion PCR of approximately 25 cycles, after which AMPure XP beads were used to purify the products. The authors' analysis ran thus. Custom Perl scripts were used to pool TCR sequences that encoded the same protein, to remove out-of-frame sequences, and to calculate the abundance of each clonotype. Any TCR sequence backed by just one read was left out of the analysis. Repertoire metrics included Shannon entropy, Gini index, clonality, richness, and frequency of TCRs shared between repertoires. TCRdb itself trimmed the public reads at Q25 with fastp, ran MiXCR and retained productive beta chains. Rows are combined by CDR3 protein, so each entry shows the most common genes and DNA. The V and J calls follow TCRdb's processing rather than the paper's. In this sample the table shows around 90,000 distinct CDR3 sequences, under 20% of which occur a single time. 5% to 7% of the sample is taken by the ten largest.

Read against the paper, the sample's time point label means: before trial treatment. The donors took part in RACIN, a single-arm, phase I, dose-escalation trial that combined nivolumab, ipilimumab, aspirin, low-dose cyclophosphamide and low-dose radiotherapy. Eligible patients had advanced, TIL-negative solid tumors. The input for sequencing was PBMCs, taken before treatment. The clonotype comes from a male donor with prostate cancer.

The CDR3 reads CAWSVAGSSGNSIYF. The DNA sequence is as follows: TGTGCCTGGAGTGTAGCGGGGAGCTCTGGAAACAGCATATATTTT. The V and J genes are TRBV30 and TRBJ1-3; the D gene cannot be resolved reliably. Taken from the germline V gene (reference sequence), the CDR1 and CDR2 loops are GTSNPN and SVGIG. The CDR3 runs 15 residues from the cysteine to the phenylalanine. Of all the DNA, just the CDR3 is kept, 45 bases in frame from base 1.